This TCR beta chain was documented in a study of blood T cell repertoires in COVID-19. Living in 25 or so US areas, the participants were between roughly 18 and 90 years of age. The study assigned cohorts using participant-reported clinical history. People in the exposed group encountered a COVID-19 case within 2 weeks before entering the study. Per the original data handling: Reference gene primer amplification gave nucleated cell count estimates. Profiled with immunoSEQ multiplex PCR; TCRdb holds only in-frame clones, not every one. Clonal size and the V and J genes are those of that table, whereas D and trimming came from the DNA. The sample lists 120,000 to 150,000 clones; roughly four fifths were seen once. Germline CDR1 LNHNV, CDR2 YYDKDF (reference sequence). Between the trimmed V and J ends, which lost 0 bases and 4 bases, there was a span of 15 bases. This CDR3 is 16 amino acids long.

The TCR sequence derives from a woman under 30 who had been exposed to COVID-19. The chain joins TRBV15 to TRBJ1-2; possible D gene TRBD1, 6 bases. The sample taken for sequencing was PBMCs or T cells enriched from blood (not recorded which). Here the CDR3 DNA reads TGTGCCACCAGCAGAGATGGGGGCAACTTGGGCTATGGCTACACCTTC. Encoded protein: CATSRDGGNLGYGYTF.